The 17 T cell receptor beta chains reported below all come from one sample, sequenced in a study of shared clonotypes between healthy human individuals (dated by TCRdb to about 2020). Library prep was done by the immunoSEQ multiplex PCR assay. The immuneACCESS repertoire file appears here via TCRdb, limited to in-frame rearrangements. These files lack a portion of the clones; in checked studies, under half of the deficit traces to unresolved V genes, and the cause of the others is not known. The sample records about 1.1 million clones, 78% of which are singletons. Clones ranked in the top ten supply more than 0.45% of the sample. Sequenced sample: memory CD4+ T cells from PBMCs. Taken with the paper, the label for cell subset or site translates to: CD45RA-negative fraction. Receptor source: a man between 18 and 35 years old in good health. Some clones in this sample may be carry-over from other donors' samples.

The J gene is TRBJ2-7, the V gene TRBV28; D may be TRBD2 (5 bases). Germline values: CDR1 MDHEN, CDR2 SYDVKM. This CDR3 has 13 residues. The ends were cut back, 6 bases at V and 2 bases at J, with 11 bases in the middle. CDR3 sequence: CASRPTTPYEQYF. CDR3 nucleotide sequence: TGTGCCAGCAGGCCGACTACTCCCTACGAGCAGTACTTC.

This chain connects TRBV10-1 to TRBJ2-1; 11 bases line up with TRBD2. The CDR3 spans 18 residues. V gave up 0 bases and J gave up 4 bases; unmatched junction bases: 8. Germline CDR1 and CDR2: WNHNN and SYGVQD (reference sequence). The CDR3 protein is CASSESGVAGGTYNEQFF. The CDR3 DNA reads TGCGCCAGCAGTGAGTCTGGAGTAGCGGGAGGGACGTACAATGAGCAGTTCTTC.

This clone has a single count. The CDR3 bases are TGTGCCAGCAGTTTAAAAATTAGTGCCGGGGAGCTGTTTTTT. Its protein is CASSLKISAGELFF. The rearrangement uses TRBV27 and TRBJ2-2; D unclear. This CDR3 comprises 14 residues. Germline loops: CDR1 MNHEY, CDR2 SMNVEV (reference sequence). Trimming pared 2 bases from V and 6 bases from J, leaving 10 bases between.

This chain joins TRBV19 and TRBJ2-1, with D perhaps TRBD2 (6 bases). The germline V and J ends were trimmed by 5 bases and 12 bases, with 17 bases remaining between them. Germline lookup yields CDR1 LNHDA and CDR2 SQIVND (reference sequence). The CDR3 has 13 amino acids. The CDR3: CASSRRDLKGQFF. The CDR3 coding sequence is TGTGCCAGTAGTCGCCGGGACTTAAAAGGGCAGTTCTTC.

This sequence joins TRBV27 and TRBJ2-7; 9 nucleotides match TRBD2. Looked up from germline, CDR1 is MNHEY and CDR2 is SMNVEV (reference sequence). V shed 4 bases and J 1 base; nucleotides not matched to a gene: 8. The CDR3 consists of 16 residues. CDR3 in amino acids: CASSWDSGSQSYEQYF. In DNA form, the CDR3 reads TGTGCCAGCAGTTGGGATAGCGGGAGCCAGTCCTACGAGCAGTACTTC.

The chain joins TRBV27 to TRBJ2-6; TRBD1 might be the D (6 bases). The CDR3 consists of 16 residues. The V end lost 9 bases, the J end lost 0 bases, and 15 bases lay between the germline ends. Germline V gene lookup returns CDR1 MNHEY and CDR2 SMNVEV (reference sequence). DNA for the CDR3: TGTGCCAGTCAGACAGGTTCCTACTCTGGGGCCAACGTCCTGACTTTC. It specifies CASQTGSYSGANVLTF.

This sequence joins TRBV4-1 and TRBJ2-2, with 10 bases matching TRBD2. This CDR3 is 15 amino acids long. The V gene's germline CDR1 is MGHRA and CDR2 YSYEKL. Germline trimming cut 4 bases from V and 6 bases from J; bases unmatched to any gene: 5. For the CDR3, the DNA is TGCGCCAGCAGCCTAACTAGCGGGACGGCCGGGGAGCTGTTTTTT. It translates to CASSLTSGTAGELFF.

The chain employs TRBV5-5 and TRBJ2-3; 8 nucleotides align to TRBD2. The J segment lost 5 bases and the V segment lost 4 bases, leaving 12 bases of the junction unmatched. The CDR3 extends over 16 amino acids. Germline V gives CDR1 SGHKS, CDR2 YYEKEE (reference sequence). The CDR3 protein is CASSLLGLGYEDTQYF. The CDR3 bases are TGTGCCAGCAGCCTACTGGGACTAGGTTACGAAGATACGCAGTATTTT.

The J gene is TRBJ1-3, the V gene TRBV5-1; D possibly corresponds to TRBD1 (5 bases). CDR3 length equals 16 residues. Trimming stripped 4 bases from V and 0 bases from J, with 14 bases between. Germline assignment: CDR1 SGHRS and CDR2 YFSETQ. Here the CDR3 reads CASSLQGQISGNTIYF. CDR3 DNA sequence: TGCGCCAGCAGCCTGCAGGGCCAGATCTCTGGAAACACCATATATTTT.

The rearrangement links TRBV6-1 to TRBJ2-1; 9 bases line up with TRBD2. CDR1 MNHNS and CDR2 SASEGT come from the germline V gene. After removal of 3 bases from V and 6 bases from J, the junction contained 6 bases not matched to a gene. The CDR3 extends over 15 amino acids. CDR3 nucleotides: TGTGCCAGCAGTGAGTTAGCGGGAGTAATCAATGAGCAGTTCTTC. Encoded protein: CASSELAGVINEQFF.

This clone has a single count. The gene calls are TRBV20-1 and TRBJ1-2, with D uncertain. Per germline, CDR1 DFQATT and CDR2 SNEGSKA (reference sequence). Trimming pared 4 bases from V and 8 bases from J, leaving 8 bases between. The CDR3 has 10 residues. This CDR3 is CSANPSGYTF. DNA for the CDR3: TGCAGTGCTAATCCGTCCGGCTACACCTTC.

This sequence joins TRBV28 and TRBJ1-2; D possibly corresponds to TRBD1 (5 bases). The CDR3 consists of 15 residues. Per germline, CDR1 MDHEN and CDR2 SYDVKM. V was trimmed by 1 base and J by 2 bases, leaving 11 bases between them. The CDR3 sequence is CASSLLAGTNYGYTF. The CDR3 nucleotides are TGTGCCAGCAGTTTATTGGCGGGGACGAACTATGGCTACACCTTC.

The CDR3 is CASSASGTSGRSTDTQYF. CDR3 sequence (DNA): TGTGCCAGCAGCGCCTCCGGGACTAGCGGGAGGTCCACAGATACGCAGTATTTT. The chain joins TRBV9 to TRBJ2-3; the match to TRBD2 covers 15 bases. The CDR3 is made up of 18 amino acids. The trim removed 3 bases at V and 2 bases at J, leaving 7 bases unmatched. From germline, CDR1 is SGDLS and CDR2 YYNGEE.

V is TRBV6-5 and J is TRBJ1-4; D ambiguous. Germline-derived CDR1 and CDR2 are MNHEY and SVGAGI. There are 15 residues in the CDR3. V lost 5 bases and J lost 8, with 18 bases in between. The CDR3 DNA sequence: TGTGCCAGCAGTACCACCCCGGACCCGGGGGAAAAACTGTTTTTT. Its protein is CASSTTPDPGEKLFF.

The count of this clone is one. The gene calls are TRBV18 and TRBJ2-1; D call uncertain. V lost 3 bases and J 7 bases, leaving 10 bases between the germline ends. Germline CDR1 KGHSH, CDR2 LQKENI. The CDR3 is 13 amino acids. The CDR3 nucleotides read TGTGCCAGCTCACCTCGTCGGGCGAATGAGCAGTTCTTC. Translated, it gives CASSPRRANEQFF. The full variable domain, with the rest looked up from reference TRBV18 and TRBJ2-1, is NAGVMQNPRHLVRRRGQEARLRCSPMKGHSHVYWYRQLPEEGLKFMVYLQKENIIDESGMPKERFSAEFPKEGPSILRIQQVVRGDSAAYFCASSPRRANEQFFGPGTRLTVL.

The chain combines TRBV6-1 with TRBJ1-1; D call uncertain. Germline V gene lookup returns CDR1 MNHNS and CDR2 SASEGT. V was trimmed by 8 bases and J by 1 base, leaving 14 bases between them. The length of the CDR3 is 14 residues. CDR3 in DNA: TGTGCCAGCGCCTACAGAATTGGGAACACTGAAGCTTTCTTT. This codes for CASAYRIGNTEAFF.

The chain links TRBV5-1 to TRBJ1-5; D uncertain. CDR1 is SGHRS and CDR2 is YFSETQ in the germline V gene. Trimming removed 0 bases from V and 6 bases from J, with 7 bases in between. The CDR3 consists of 13 residues. As DNA, the CDR3 is TGCGCCAGCAGCTTGGAAGGGATTCAGCCCCAGCATTTT. It codes for CASSLEGIQPQHF. Variable domain in full (rest from reference TRBV5-1 and TRBJ1-5): KAGVTQTPRYLIKTRGQQVTLSCSPISGHRSVSWYQQTPGQGLQFLFEYFSETQRNKGNFPGRFSGRQFSNSRSEMNVSTLELGDSALYLCASSLEGIQPQHFGDGTRLSIL.